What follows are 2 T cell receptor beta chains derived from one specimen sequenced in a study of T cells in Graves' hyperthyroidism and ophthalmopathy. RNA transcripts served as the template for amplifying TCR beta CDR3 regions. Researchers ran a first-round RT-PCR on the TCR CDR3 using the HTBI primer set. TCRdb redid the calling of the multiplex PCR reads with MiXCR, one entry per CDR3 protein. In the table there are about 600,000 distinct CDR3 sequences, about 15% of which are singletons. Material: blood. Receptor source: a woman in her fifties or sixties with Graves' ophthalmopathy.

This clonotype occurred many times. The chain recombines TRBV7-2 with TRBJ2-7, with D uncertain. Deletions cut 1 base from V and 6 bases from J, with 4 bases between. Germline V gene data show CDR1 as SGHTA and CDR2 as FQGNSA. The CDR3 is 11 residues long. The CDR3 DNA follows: TGTGCCAGCAGCTTAGAGGCCGAGCAGTACTTC. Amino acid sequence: CASSLEAEQYF.

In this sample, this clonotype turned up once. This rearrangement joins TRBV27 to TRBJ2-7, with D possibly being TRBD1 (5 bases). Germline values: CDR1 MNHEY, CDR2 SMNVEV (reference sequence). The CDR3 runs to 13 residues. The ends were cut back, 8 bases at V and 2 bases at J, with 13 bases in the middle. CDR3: CASATTDTYEQYF. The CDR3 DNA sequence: TGTGCCAGCGCAACGACAGACACCTACGAGCAGTACTTC.